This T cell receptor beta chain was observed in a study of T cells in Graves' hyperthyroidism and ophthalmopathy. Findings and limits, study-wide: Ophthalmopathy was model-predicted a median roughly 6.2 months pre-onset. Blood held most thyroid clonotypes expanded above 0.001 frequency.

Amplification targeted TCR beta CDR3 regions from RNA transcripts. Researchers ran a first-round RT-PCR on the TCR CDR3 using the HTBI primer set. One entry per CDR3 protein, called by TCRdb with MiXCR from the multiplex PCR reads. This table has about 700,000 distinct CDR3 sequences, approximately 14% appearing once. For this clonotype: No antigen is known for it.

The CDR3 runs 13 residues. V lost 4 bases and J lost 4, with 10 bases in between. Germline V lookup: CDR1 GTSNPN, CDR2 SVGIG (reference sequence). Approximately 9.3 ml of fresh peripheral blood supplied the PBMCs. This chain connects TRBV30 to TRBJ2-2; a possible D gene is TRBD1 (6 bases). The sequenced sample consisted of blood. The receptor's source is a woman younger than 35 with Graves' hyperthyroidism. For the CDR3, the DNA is TGTGCCTGGATGAGGGGGACCACCGGGGAGCTGTTTTTT. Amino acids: CAWMRGTTGELFF.